The rows below give T cell receptor beta chains drawn from one sample of a study of brain T cells in children with intractable seizures. TCRdb keeps only in-frame clones here, not all; method: immunoSEQ multiplex PCR. The data hold approximately 41,000 clones, with 75% to 95% observed a single time. This specimen was peripheral blood, taken at surgery. The origin of the receptors is a girl aged 2 to 10 with tuberous sclerosis and intractable seizures. The CDR3 runs from the conserved cysteine through the conserved F or W. The D gene is left open where the match is weak. The listing skips clone size in some rows; elsewhere it reads once, few, many or a size class.

j_call: TRBJ2-3
clone_size: -
d_call: -
v_call: TRBV24-1
cdr3_aa: CATSPLSSTDTQYF
cdr3_nt: TGTGCCACCAGTCCCCTTAGCTCCACAGATACGCAGTATTTT

j_call: TRBJ1-1
clone_size: once
d_call: -
v_call: TRBV3-1/TRBV3-2
cdr3_aa: CASSQDAEAFF
cdr3_nt: TGTGCCAGCAGCCAAGATGCCGAAGCTTTCTTT

j_call: TRBJ2-2
clone_size: -
d_call: TRBD1
v_call: TRBV27
cdr3_aa: CASSSTGGAYGELFF
cdr3_nt: TGTGCCAGCAGTTCGACAGGGGGCGCGTACGGGGAGCTGTTTTTT

j_call: TRBJ1-3
clone_size: -
d_call: -
v_call: TRBV3-1/TRBV3-2
cdr3_aa: CASSQHSNSGNTIYF
cdr3_nt: TGTGCCAGCAGCCAACACAGTAACTCTGGAAACACCATATATTTT

j_call: TRBJ2-7
clone_size: -
d_call: TRBD1
v_call: TRBV6-5
cdr3_aa: CASRGTGGYEQYF
cdr3_nt: TGTGCCAGCAGGGGGACAGGGGGCTACGAGCAGTACTTC

j_call: TRBJ1-1
clone_size: once
d_call: -
v_call: TRBV2
cdr3_aa: CASSESSRNTEAFF
cdr3_nt: TGTGCCAGCAGTGAAAGCTCGCGAAACACTGAAGCTTTCTTT

j_call: TRBJ1-3
clone_size: -
d_call: TRBD1
v_call: TRBV19
cdr3_aa: CASSIGDRGFSGNTIYF
cdr3_nt: TGTGCCAGTAGTATCGGGGACAGGGGATTTTCTGGAAACACCATATATTTT

j_call: TRBJ2-4
clone_size: -
d_call: -
v_call: TRBV28
cdr3_aa: CASSSRTPSAKNIQYF
cdr3_nt: TGTGCCAGCAGCTCCAGGACACCCTCGGCCAAAAACATTCAGTACTTC

j_call: TRBJ1-2
clone_size: -
d_call: TRBD1
v_call: TRBV19
cdr3_aa: CASRDRGGYGYTF
cdr3_nt: TGTGCCAGTCGAGACAGGGGTGGGTATGGCTACACCTTC

j_call: TRBJ2-5
clone_size: -
d_call: TRBD1
v_call: TRBV11-3
cdr3_aa: CASRLNLGGQEYQETQYF
cdr3_nt: TGTGCCAGCAGGTTAAACCTGGGGGGACAGGAATACCAAGAGACCCAGTACTTC

j_call: TRBJ1-2
clone_size: -
d_call: -
v_call: TRBV5-1
cdr3_aa: CASSSPTQIDGYTF
cdr3_nt: TGCGCCAGCAGCTCCCCAACACAAATAGATGGCTACACCTTC

j_call: TRBJ2-5
clone_size: -
d_call: TRBD2
v_call: TRBV5-6
cdr3_aa: CASSLQRGGRETQYF
cdr3_nt: TGTGCCAGCAGCTTACAGCGGGGGGGCCGTGAGACCCAGTACTTC

j_call: TRBJ2-1
clone_size: few
d_call: TRBD1
v_call: TRBV4-1
cdr3_aa: CASSQVETGLSNEQFF
cdr3_nt: TGCGCCAGCAGCCAAGTGGAGACAGGGCTTTCCAATGAGCAGTTCTTC

j_call: TRBJ1-2
clone_size: -
d_call: -
v_call: TRBV13
cdr3_aa: CASSSGDGGANYGYTF
cdr3_nt: TGTGCCAGCAGCTCCGGTGATGGGGGCGCTAACTATGGCTACACCTTC

j_call: TRBJ2-7
clone_size: medium-sized
d_call: -
v_call: TRBV30
cdr3_aa: CAWLQGQAPYEQYF
cdr3_nt: TGTGCCTGGCTTCAGGGGCAAGCCCCATACGAGCAGTACTTC

j_call: TRBJ1-5
clone_size: -
d_call: -
v_call: TRBV18
cdr3_aa: CASSPIGGRSNQPQHF
cdr3_nt: TGTGCCAGCTCACCAATCGGGGGACGAAGCAATCAGCCCCAGCATTTT

j_call: TRBJ2-6
clone_size: -
d_call: -
v_call: TRBV7-9
cdr3_aa: CASSLAPGHESSGANVLTF
cdr3_nt: TGTGCCAGCAGCTTAGCGCCGGGACATGAGAGCTCTGGGGCCAACGTCCTGACTTTC

j_call: TRBJ2-3
clone_size: -
d_call: -
v_call: TRBV7-3
cdr3_aa: CASSFTSSTDTQYF
cdr3_nt: TGTGCCAGCAGCTTTACGTCTAGCACAGATACGCAGTATTTT

j_call: TRBJ1-1
clone_size: -
d_call: -
v_call: TRBV6-6
cdr3_aa: CASSDAGGMNTEAFF
cdr3_nt: TGTGCCAGCAGTGACGCGGGGGGCATGAACACTGAAGCTTTCTTT

j_call: TRBJ1-5
clone_size: once
d_call: -
v_call: TRBV19
cdr3_aa: CASSTGAGNQPQHF
cdr3_nt: TGTGCCAGTAGTACCGGGGCTGGCAATCAGCCCCAGCATTTT

j_call: TRBJ1-5
clone_size: -
d_call: -
v_call: TRBV30
cdr3_aa: CAWSVGLDSNQPQHF
cdr3_nt: TGTGCCTGGAGTGTTGGATTGGATAGCAATCAGCCCCAGCATTTT

j_call: TRBJ1-2
clone_size: -
d_call: -
v_call: TRBV30
cdr3_aa: CAWSMGNYGYTF
cdr3_nt: TGTGCCTGGAGTATGGGGAACTATGGCTACACCTTC

j_call: TRBJ1-5
clone_size: -
d_call: TRBD1
v_call: TRBV6-6
cdr3_aa: CASSYSTGPQPQHF
cdr3_nt: TGTGCCAGCAGTTACTCGACAGGGCCGCAGCCCCAGCATTTT

j_call: TRBJ1-2
clone_size: -
d_call: TRBD1
v_call: TRBV7-8
cdr3_aa: CASSWKPGTVYGYTF
cdr3_nt: TGTGCCAGCAGCTGGAAACCCGGGACAGTCTATGGCTACACCTTC

j_call: TRBJ1-4
clone_size: -
d_call: -
v_call: TRBV6-6
cdr3_aa: CASSYSTSIQSGKLFF
cdr3_nt: TGTGCCAGCAGTTATTCTACCAGCATACAATCGGGAAAACTGTTTTTT

j_call: TRBJ2-7
clone_size: -
d_call: -
v_call: TRBV27
cdr3_aa: CASSLDRGFNEQYF
cdr3_nt: TGTGCCAGCAGTTTAGATCGAGGGTTCAACGAGCAGTACTTC

j_call: TRBJ1-5
clone_size: once
d_call: -
v_call: TRBV24-1
cdr3_aa: CATSVGPSGQPQHF
cdr3_nt: TGTGCCACCAGTGTGGGGCCTAGCGGGCAGCCCCAGCATTTT

j_call: TRBJ1-1
clone_size: few
d_call: TRBD1
v_call: TRBV6-1
cdr3_aa: CASSERTGGTEAFF
cdr3_nt: TGTGCCAGCAGTGAAAGGACAGGGGGGACTGAAGCTTTCTTT

j_call: TRBJ2-3
clone_size: -
d_call: -
v_call: TRBV25-1
cdr3_aa: CASTAGDTQYF
cdr3_nt: TGTGCCAGCACGGCGGGAGATACGCAGTATTTT